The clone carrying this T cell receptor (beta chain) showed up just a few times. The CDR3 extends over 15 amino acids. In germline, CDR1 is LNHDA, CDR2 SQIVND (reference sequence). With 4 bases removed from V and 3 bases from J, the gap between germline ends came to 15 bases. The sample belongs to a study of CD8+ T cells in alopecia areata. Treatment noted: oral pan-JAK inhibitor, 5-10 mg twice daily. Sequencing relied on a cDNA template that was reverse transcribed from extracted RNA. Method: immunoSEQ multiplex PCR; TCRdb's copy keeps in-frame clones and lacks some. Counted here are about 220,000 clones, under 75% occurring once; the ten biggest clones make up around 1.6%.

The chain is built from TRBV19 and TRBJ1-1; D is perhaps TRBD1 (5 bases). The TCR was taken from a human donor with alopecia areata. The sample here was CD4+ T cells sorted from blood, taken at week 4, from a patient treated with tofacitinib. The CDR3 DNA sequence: TGTGCCAGTAGTACTGGGGGGACGACGGACACTGAAGCTTTCTTT. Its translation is CASSTGGTTDTEAFF.